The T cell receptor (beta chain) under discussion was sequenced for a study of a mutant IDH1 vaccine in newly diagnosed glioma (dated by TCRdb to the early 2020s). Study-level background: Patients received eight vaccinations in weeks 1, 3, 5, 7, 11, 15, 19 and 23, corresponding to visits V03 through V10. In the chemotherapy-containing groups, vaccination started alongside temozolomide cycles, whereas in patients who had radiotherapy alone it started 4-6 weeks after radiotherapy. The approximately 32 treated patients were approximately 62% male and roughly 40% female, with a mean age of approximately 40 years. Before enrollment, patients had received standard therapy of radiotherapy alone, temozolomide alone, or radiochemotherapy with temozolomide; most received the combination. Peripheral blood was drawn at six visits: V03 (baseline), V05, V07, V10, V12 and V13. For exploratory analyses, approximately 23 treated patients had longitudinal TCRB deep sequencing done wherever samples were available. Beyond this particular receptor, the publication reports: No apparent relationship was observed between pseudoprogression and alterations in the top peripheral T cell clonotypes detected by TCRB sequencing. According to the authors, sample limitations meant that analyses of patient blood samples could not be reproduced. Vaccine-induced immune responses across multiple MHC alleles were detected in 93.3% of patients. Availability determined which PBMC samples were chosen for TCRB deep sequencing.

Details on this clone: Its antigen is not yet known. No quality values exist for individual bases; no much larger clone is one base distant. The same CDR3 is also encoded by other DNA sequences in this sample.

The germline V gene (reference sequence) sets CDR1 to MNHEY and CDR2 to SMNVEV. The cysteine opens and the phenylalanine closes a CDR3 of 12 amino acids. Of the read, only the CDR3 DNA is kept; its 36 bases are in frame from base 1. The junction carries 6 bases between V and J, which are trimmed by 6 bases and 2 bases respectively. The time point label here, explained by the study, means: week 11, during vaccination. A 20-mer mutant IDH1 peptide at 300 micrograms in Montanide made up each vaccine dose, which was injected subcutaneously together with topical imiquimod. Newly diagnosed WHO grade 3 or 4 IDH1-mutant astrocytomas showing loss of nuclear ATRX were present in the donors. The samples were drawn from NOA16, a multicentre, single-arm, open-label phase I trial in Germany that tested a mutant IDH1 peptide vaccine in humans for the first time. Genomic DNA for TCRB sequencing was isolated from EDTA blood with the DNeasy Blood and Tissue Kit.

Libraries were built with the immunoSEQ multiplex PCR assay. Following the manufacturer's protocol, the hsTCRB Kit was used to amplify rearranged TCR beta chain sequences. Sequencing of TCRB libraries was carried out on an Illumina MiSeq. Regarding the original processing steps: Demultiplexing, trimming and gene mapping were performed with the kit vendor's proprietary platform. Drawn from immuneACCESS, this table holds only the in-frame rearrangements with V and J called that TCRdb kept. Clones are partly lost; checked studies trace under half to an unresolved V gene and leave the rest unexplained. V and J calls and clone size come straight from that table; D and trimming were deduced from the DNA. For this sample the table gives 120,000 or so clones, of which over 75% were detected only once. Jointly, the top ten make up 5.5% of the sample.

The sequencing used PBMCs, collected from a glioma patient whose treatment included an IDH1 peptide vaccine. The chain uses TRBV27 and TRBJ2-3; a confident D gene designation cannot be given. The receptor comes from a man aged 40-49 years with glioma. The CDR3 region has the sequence CASSPDTDTQYF. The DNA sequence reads TGTGCCAGCAGCCCGGACACAGATACGCAGTATTTT.